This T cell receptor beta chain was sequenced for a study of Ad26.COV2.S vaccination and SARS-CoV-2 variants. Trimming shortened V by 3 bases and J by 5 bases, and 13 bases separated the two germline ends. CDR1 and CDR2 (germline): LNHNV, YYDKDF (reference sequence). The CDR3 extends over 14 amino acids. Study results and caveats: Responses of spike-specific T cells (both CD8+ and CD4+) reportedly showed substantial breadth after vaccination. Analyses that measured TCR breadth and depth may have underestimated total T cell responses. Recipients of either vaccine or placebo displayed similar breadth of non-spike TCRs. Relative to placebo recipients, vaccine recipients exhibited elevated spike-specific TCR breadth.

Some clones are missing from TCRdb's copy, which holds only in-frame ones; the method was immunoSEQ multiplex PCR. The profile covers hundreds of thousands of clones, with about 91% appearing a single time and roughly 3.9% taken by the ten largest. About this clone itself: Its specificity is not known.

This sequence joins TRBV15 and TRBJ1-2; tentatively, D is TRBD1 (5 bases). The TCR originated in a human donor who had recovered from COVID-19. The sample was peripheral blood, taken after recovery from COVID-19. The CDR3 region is CATSRGDGGYGYTF. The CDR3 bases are TGTGCCACCAGCAGGGGGGACGGGGGATATGGCTACACCTTC.